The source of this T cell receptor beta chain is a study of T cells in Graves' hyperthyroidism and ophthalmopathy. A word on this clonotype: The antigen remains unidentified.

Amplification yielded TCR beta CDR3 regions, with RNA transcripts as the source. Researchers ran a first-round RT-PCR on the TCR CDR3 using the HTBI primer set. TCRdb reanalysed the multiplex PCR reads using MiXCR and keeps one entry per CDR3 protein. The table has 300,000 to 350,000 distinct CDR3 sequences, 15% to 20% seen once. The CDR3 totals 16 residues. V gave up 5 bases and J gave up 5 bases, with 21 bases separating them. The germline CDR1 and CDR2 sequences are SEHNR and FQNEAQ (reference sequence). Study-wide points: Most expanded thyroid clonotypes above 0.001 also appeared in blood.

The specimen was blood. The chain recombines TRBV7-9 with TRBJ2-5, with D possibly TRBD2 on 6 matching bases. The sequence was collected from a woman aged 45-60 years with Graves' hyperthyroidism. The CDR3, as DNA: TGTGCCAGCAGCCCATCAACGGGACTTGGGGGGGAGACCCAGTACTTC. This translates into CASSPSTGLGGETQYF.